These 31 T cell receptor beta chains came from one sample sequenced in a study of early T cells in non-severe SARS-CoV-2 infection. One entry per CDR3 protein results from TCRdb running MiXCR on the 5' RACE reads. The sample yields 75,000 to 90,000 distinct CDR3 sequences, roughly 13% seen once. The material sequenced was whole blood. The receptors derive from an adult who was a healthcare worker with PCR-confirmed SARS-CoV-2 infection or an uninfected control (not recorded which).

This clonotype occurred a few times. This chain links TRBV6-2 or TRBV6-3 with TRBJ1-1, with a weak D call TRBD1 (5 bases). V gave up 8 bases and J gave up 3 bases, with 10 bases separating them. The CDR3 contains 12 residues. Per the germline V gene, CDR1 is MNHEY and CDR2 is SVGEGT. CDR3 sequence (DNA): TGTGCCAGCTCCTGGGGGGACACTGAAGCTTTCTTT. This sequence encodes CASSWGDTEAFF.

A remark on this clonotype: One end of the junction fails to match germline, which may point to a read error. The chain is built from TRBV9 and TRBJ1-1; 7 positions agree with TRBD1. Germline V gene data show CDR1 as SGDLS and CDR2 as YYNGEE. The CDR3 has 13 residues. CDR3 sequence: CASSPRTGGEVFF. CDR3 coding DNA: TGTGCCAGCAGCCCACGGACAGGCGGTGAAGTTTTCTTT.

This sequence joins TRBV7-7 and TRBJ2-1; 10 nucleotides match TRBD2. V dropped 4 bases and J dropped 4; count of bases not matched to a gene: 7. The CDR3 totals 16 residues. Germline CDR1 and CDR2: SSHAT and FNYEAQ (reference sequence). Here the CDR3 reads CASSSLAGAGYNEQFF. The CDR3, as DNA: TGTGCCAGCAGCTCCCTAGCGGGAGCAGGTTACAATGAGCAGTTCTTC. Using reference TRBV7-7 and TRBJ2-1 for the parts outside the CDR3, the full variable domain is GAGVSQSPRYKVTKRGQDVTLRCDPISSHATLYWYQQALGQGPEFLTYFNYEAQPDKSGLPSDRFSAERPEGSISTLTIQRTEQRDSAMYRCASSSLAGAGYNEQFFGPGTRLTVL.

The chain has TRBV3-1 and TRBJ2-1; 8 bases align to TRBD2. With 3 bases clipped from V and 4 bases from J, the junction kept 11 bases outside the gene matches. This CDR3 has 17 amino acids. CDR1 and CDR2 (germline): LGHDT, YNNKEL (reference sequence). The CDR3 bases are TGTGCCAGCAGCCAGGCGGGGGGCCCGGGACTTTACAATGAGCAGTTCTTC. It specifies CASSQAGGPGLYNEQFF.

The chain joins TRBV2 to TRBJ2-7, with 8 bases lining up with TRBD1. The germline CDR1 and CDR2 sequences are SNHLY and FYNNEI. V trimming: 0 bases; J trimming: 3 bases; junction bases outside the gene matches: 7. The CDR3 runs 16 residues. As DNA, the CDR3 is TGTGCCAGCAGTGAAGCGCTTCCAGGGGGCAACTACGAGCAGTACTTC. It is translated as CASSEALPGGNYEQYF.

This clonotype was detected only a few times. The chain has TRBV18 and TRBJ2-4; D tentatively fits TRBD1 or TRBD2 (6 bases each). This CDR3 is built from 15 residues. Trimming shortened V by 6 bases and J by 1 base, and 13 bases separated the two germline ends. Germline loops: CDR1 KGHSH, CDR2 LQKENI. The CDR3 loop reads CASSGGRVAKNIQYF. The CDR3 DNA reads TGTGCCAGCTCCGGGGGCCGCGTTGCCAAAAACATTCAGTACTTC. The variable domain in full, with the rest retrieved from reference TRBV18 and TRBJ2-4, is NAGVMQNPRHLVRRRGQEARLRCSPMKGHSHVYWYRQLPEEGLKFMVYLQKENIIDESGMPKERFSAEFPKEGPSILRIQQVVRGDSAAYFCASSGGRVAKNIQYFGAGTRLSVL.

This clonotype was recorded a few times. The chain employs TRBV7-9 and TRBJ2-1; D gene unclear. CDR1 is SEHNR and CDR2 is FQNEAQ in the germline V gene (reference sequence). The CDR3 runs 16 residues. Trimming took 5 bases from V and 13 from J, leaving 27 bases between them. For the CDR3, the DNA is TGTGCCAGCAGCCCCCGGCCATCGCTATCTCCTTCCCCCCAGTTCTTC. The encoded protein is CASSPRPSLSPSPQFF.

This clonotype has only a few counts. This chain connects TRBV28 to TRBJ2-7; TRBD1 agrees at 8 bases. V was pared by 4 bases and J by 2 bases, with 7 bases of the junction left unmatched. The germline CDR1 and CDR2 sequences are MDHEN and SYDVKM. The CDR3 contains 15 residues. The chain's CDR3 is CASSSPGGTTYEQYF. The CDR3 DNA reads as TGTGCCAGCAGTTCCCCAGGGGGCACGACCTACGAGCAGTACTTC.

In its sample, this clonotype was seen many times. The rearrangement uses TRBV29-1 and TRBJ1-4; D uncertain. The germline V gene has CDR1 SQVTM and CDR2 ANQGSEA. V lost 7 bases to trimming and J lost 7 bases, with 13 bases between them. The CDR3 consists of 12 residues. For the CDR3, the DNA is TGCAGCGCTGAGAAGAACGGTGAAAAACTGTTTTTT. Residues: CSAEKNGEKLFF.

The chain has TRBV29-1 and TRBJ2-1; possibly TRBD2 for D (6 bases). This CDR3 has 13 amino acids. CDR1 and CDR2 (germline): SQVTM, ANQGSEA. Trimming left V 7 bases short and J 1 base short, with 11 bases between. CDR3: CSGGMVSYNEQFF. Here the CDR3 DNA reads TGCAGCGGCGGGATGGTTTCCTACAATGAGCAGTTCTTC.

The J gene is TRBJ2-7, the V gene TRBV28, with TRBD1 matching over 9 bases. CDR3 length: 17 residues. Germline assignment: CDR1 MDHEN and CDR2 SYDVKM. Trimming took 0 bases from V and 1 from J; bases not matched to a gene: 7. The CDR3 spells CASSLWAPGQGSYEQYF. DNA for the CDR3: TGTGCCAGCAGTTTATGGGCCCCGGGACAGGGATCCTACGAGCAGTACTTC.

This clonotype has at least ten counts. The chain employs TRBV11-2 and TRBJ2-1; no reliable D call. The CDR3 runs to 16 residues. The germline V gene encodes CDR1 SGHAT and CDR2 FQNNGV. Trimming removed 2 bases at V and 0 bases at J, with 11 bases between. The CDR3 bases are TGTGCCAGCAGCTTAAGGGCGGATCGCTCCTACAATGAGCAGTTCTTC. The encoded protein is CASSLRADRSYNEQFF.

This chain uses TRBV4-3 with TRBJ2-5; D is unresolved. This CDR3 contains 13 residues. Germline CDR1 reads LGHNA; CDR2 reads YSLEER. Trimming cost V 0 bases and J 3 bases, with 5 bases left between them. This CDR3 is CASSQDYEETQYF. DNA for the CDR3: TGCGCCAGCAGCCAAGATTACGAAGAGACCCAGTACTTC.

The chain links TRBV5-6 to TRBJ2-1; D might be TRBD1 (6 bases). Per the germline V gene, CDR1 is SGHDT and CDR2 is YYEEEE. The CDR3 has 14 residues. V was trimmed by 4 bases and J by 5 bases, leaving 13 bases between them. For the CDR3, the DNA is TGTGCCAGCAGCCTCGGGACACCAGACAATGAGCAGTTCTTC. The encoded protein is CASSLGTPDNEQFF.

This clonotype was detected a few times. This chain connects TRBV7-2 to TRBJ2-3; D is perhaps TRBD1 (6 bases). Germline lookup yields CDR1 SGHTA and CDR2 FQGNSA. The length of the CDR3 is 15 residues. Trimming stripped 1 base from V and 5 bases from J, with 13 bases between. The CDR3 DNA reads as TGTGCCAGCAGCTTAGAACGGGCAGGGGAAGATACGCAGTATTTT. It specifies CASSLERAGEDTQYF.

V usage is TRBV12-3 or TRBV12-4 and J usage is TRBJ1-1; D not certain. The CDR3 is 13 amino acids. V lost 7 bases and J 2 bases, leaving 11 bases between the germline ends. DNA of the CDR3: TGTGCCAGCACCCCTCAGGTAAACACTGAAGCTTTCTTT. Amino acids: CASTPQVNTEAFF.

This clonotype was seen many times. This chain links TRBV5-4 with TRBJ2-5; no reliable D call. The CDR3 extends over 15 amino acids. Per the germline V gene, CDR1 is SGHNT and CDR2 is YYREEE (reference sequence). V lost 1 base to trimming and J lost 2 bases, with 12 bases between them. The CDR3 coding sequence is TGTGCCAGCAGCTTGCGTGCGACTCTTCAAGAGACCCAGTACTTC. This sequence encodes CASSLRATLQETQYF.

This clonotype was picked up many times. The chain combines TRBV12-3 or TRBV12-4 with TRBJ2-3; D gene unclear. V was shortened by 2 bases and J by 1 base, with 16 bases between the two germline ends. The CDR3 loop spans 17 amino acids. The CDR3 region is CASSLFRNSSGTDTQYF. The CDR3 bases are TGTGCCAGCAGTTTATTTAGGAACTCCTCTGGCACAGATACGCAGTATTTT.

This clonotype showed up many times. The chain joins TRBV29-1 to TRBJ2-5; D gene uncertain. Trimming cost V 3 bases and J 5 bases, with 22 bases left between them. CDR1 is SQVTM, CDR2 ANQGSEA, per germline. The CDR3 runs to 16 residues. This chain's CDR3 is CSVDGATEGPLETQYF. In DNA, the CDR3 is TGCAGCGTTGATGGCGCCACCGAAGGGCCTTTGGAGACCCAGTACTTC.

This clonotype counts as medium-sized (0.01 to 0.1%). V usage is TRBV11-3 and J usage is TRBJ2-7; 7 bases match TRBD1. Germline V gene data show CDR1 as SGHNT and CDR2 as YENEEA. Trimming cost V 3 bases and J 5 bases; bases outside gene matches: 10. This CDR3 has 15 amino acids. The CDR3 loop is CASSFRMDRRDEQYF. CDR3 nucleotide sequence: TGTGCCAGCAGCTTCCGAATGGACAGGCGCGACGAGCAGTACTTC. The full variable domain, its missing parts supplied by reference TRBV11-3 and TRBJ2-7, is EAGVVQSPRYKIIEKKQPVAFWCNPISGHNTLYWYLQNLGQGPELLIRYENEEAVDDSQLPKDRFSAERLKGVDSTLKIQPAELGDSAVYLCASSFRMDRRDEQYFGPGTRLTVT.

This clonotype was seen at least ten times. The chain has TRBV20-1 and TRBJ2-1, with 12 bases lining up with TRBD2. CDR1 DFQATT and CDR2 SNEGSKA come from the germline V gene (reference sequence). This CDR3 region has 15 residues. Losses at the gene ends were 5 bases for V and 4 bases for J; bases not matched to a gene: 6. The DNA of the CDR3 is TGCAGTGCTTACGGGACTAGCGGGTTTTACAATGAGCAGTTCTTC. Amino acids: CSAYGTSGFYNEQFF.

This clonotype was observed a handful of times. The chain joins TRBV18 to TRBJ2-6; D is unresolved. V lost 3 bases and J 0 bases, leaving 6 bases between the germline ends. This CDR3 has 15 amino acids. The germline V gene encodes CDR1 KGHSH and CDR2 LQKENI. Here the CDR3 reads CASSPAVSGANVLTF. The CDR3 DNA is TGTGCCAGCTCACCGGCAGTCTCTGGGGCCAACGTCCTGACTTTC.

This sequence joins TRBV2 and TRBJ1-1, with D possibly matching TRBD1 (5 bases). V lost 7 bases and J lost 3, with 12 bases in between. CDR1 SNHLY and CDR2 FYNNEI come from the germline V gene. This CDR3 is 13 amino acids long. The CDR3 loop reads CASNWRGDTEAFF. Here the CDR3 DNA reads TGTGCCAGCAACTGGCGGGGCGACACTGAAGCTTTCTTT.

This sequence joins TRBV5-4 and TRBJ2-3; no clear D gene. Per germline, CDR1 SGHNT and CDR2 YYREEE (reference sequence). With 0 bases removed from V and 2 bases from J, the gap between germline ends came to 7 bases. The CDR3 sequence is 14 residues long. CDR3 DNA: TGTGCCAGCAGCTTGGGCGGCCCCACAGATACGCAGTATTTT. The encoded protein is CASSLGGPTDTQYF.

This chain joins TRBV6-2 or TRBV6-3 and TRBJ2-7; a possible D gene is TRBD2 (5 bases). CDR1 and CDR2 from the germline V gene are MNHEY and SVGEGT. Deletions cut 4 bases from V and 5 bases from J, with 15 bases between. The CDR3 has 14 amino acids. DNA of the CDR3: TGTGCCAGCAGTTCGGGATACGAGGTCAACGAGCAGTACTTC. Protein sequence: CASSSGYEVNEQYF.

The chain combines TRBV7-6 with TRBJ2-2; 10 nucleotides line up with TRBD1. Germline CDR1 and CDR2: SGHVS and FNYEAQ. The V and J ends lost 3 bases and 7 bases, in that order; junction bases with no gene match: 5. The CDR3 has 15 residues. The CDR3 coding sequence is TGTGCCAGCAGCTTGACAGGGGGCGCCGGCGGGGAGCTGTTTTTT. It translates to CASSLTGGAGGELFF.

This clonotype was detected ten times or more. The chain combines TRBV7-2 with TRBJ1-1; D gene ambiguous. Per germline, CDR1 SGHTA and CDR2 FQGNSA. Trimming cost V 1 base and J 8 bases, with 8 bases left between them. This CDR3 spans 12 amino acids. CDR3 region: CASSLEGKEAFF. CDR3 coding DNA: TGTGCCAGCAGCTTAGAGGGCAAGGAAGCTTTCTTT.

This clonotype showed up many times. The chain joins TRBV6-5 to TRBJ2-2, with 11 nucleotides matching TRBD1. Trimming took 4 bases from V and 4 from J; bases not matched to a gene: 2. This CDR3 spans 15 amino acids. Germline assignment: CDR1 MNHEY and CDR2 SVGAGI. The DNA for the CDR3 is TGTGCCAGCAGTTGGGACAGGGGGAGCACCGGGGAGCTGTTTTTT. Translation: CASSWDRGSTGELFF.

This clonotype was seen a handful of times. The rearrangement uses TRBV29-1 and TRBJ1-6, with D uncertain. CDR1 and CDR2 (germline): SQVTM, ANQGSEA. Trimming took off 4 bases at V and 9 bases at J, with 4 bases between the two ends. CDR3 size: 10 residues. CDR3 in amino acids: CSVGLSPLHF. CDR3 nucleotide sequence: TGCAGCGTTGGGCTTTCACCCCTCCACTTT.

This clonotype was seen only a few times. V usage is TRBV5-5 and J usage is TRBJ1-2, with a possible D match to TRBD1 (6 bases). CDR3 length: 15 residues. Germline CDR1 is SGHKS and CDR2 is YYEKEE (reference sequence). V gave up 0 bases and J gave up 3 bases, with 12 bases separating them. The CDR3 coding sequence is TGTGCCAGCAGCTTGGGGAACAGGGAATACTATGGCTACACCTTC. It codes for CASSLGNREYYGYTF.

The table lists this clonotype with many counts. The chain joins TRBV5-6 to TRBJ1-5, with no clear D. The CDR3 is 13 amino acids. Germline V gene data show CDR1 as SGHDT and CDR2 as YYEEEE. Trimming took 2 bases from V and 11 from J, leaving 14 bases between them. The CDR3 region has the DNA TGTGCCAGCAGCTTACTGTACGGATCGACCCAGCATTTT. Encoded protein: CASSLLYGSTQHF.